The entry that follows covers one TCR beta chain sequence. This clonotype has at least ten counts. The antigen it binds to is not known. A junction boundary mismatches the germline segment, possibly from a read error. Counted from cysteine to phenylalanine, this CDR3 has 15 amino acids. Only the CDR3 part of the read is kept: 45 bases, read in frame from the first base. Amplification of TCR beta CDR3 regions was carried out from RNA transcripts. The TCR CDR3 was subjected to a first round of RT-PCR using the HTBI primer set and the Qiagen OneStep RT-PCR kit. Libraries were constructed in a second round of multiplex PCR, after which size selection and purification were performed. Libraries were sequenced paired-end with 100 bp reads on an Illumina HiSeq2000. The study's processing was this. Raw data were processed with SOAPnuke, discarding reads with adapters, uncalled bases, mean Phred below 15, or no exact constant-primer or identifier match. COPE v1.2.5 was used to merge the high-quality paired reads, and each unique nucleotide sequence was defined as a clonotype. MiTCR v1.1 was used to align the clonotypes against IMGT TRBV, TRBD and TRBJ reference segments. Only V-J combinations with frequency above 0.0001, covering 98% to 99.2% of repertoires, were analysed. The TCS score was defined as F50 (clonal expansion) divided by E x V (chaos), with BLOSUM62-based TCRdist calculated between CDR3 peptides within each V-J. Welch's t-statistics and random forest reduced roughly 530 V-J features to 10 to 15, which were used in a naive Bayes classifier (R e1071). Starting from the raw public reads, TCRdb applied fastp trimming at Q25, assembled clones with MiXCR and retained in-frame beta chains. One record per CDR3 amino acid sequence lists the most common genes and DNA. Here the V and J calls rest on TCRdb's processing, not on the authors' analysis. The sample yields 350,000 or so distinct CDR3 sequences; 15% to 20% were counted once. In total, the top ten clones hold around 16% of the sample.

These data are taken from a study of T cells in Graves' hyperthyroidism and ophthalmopathy (dated by TCRdb to about 2019). Looking at the study overall: Peripheral blood samples were taken at the time of initial diagnosis, prior to any treatment. TCR V-J signatures able to tell the groups apart were searched for in a discovery cohort of 95 or so patients, of whom about 40 had Graves' ophthalmopathy and around 57 had stable Graves' hyperthyroidism. Prospective prediction of ophthalmopathy was tested in an independent validation cohort consisting of fewer than 20 hyperthyroidism patients and approximately 16 patients who later progressed to ophthalmopathy. The roughly 94 discovery patients were randomly split 7:3 into training and test sets. Thyroid tissue and blood T-cell repertoires from six or seven Graves' hyperthyroidism patients were also compared in the study. Once sampling was done, hyperthyroidism patients were given methimazole at a starting dose of 30 mg daily, whereas ophthalmopathy patients were given high-dose intravenous methylprednisolone. TCR Vbeta CDR3 sequencing of around 130 peripheral blood samples (43 ophthalmopathy, around 80 hyperthyroidism and approximately 17 progressor patients) is reported in the paper. Paper-wide results and their limitations: Blood samples also contained most of the expanded thyroid clonotypes (frequency above 0.001), which suggests that blood repertoires may reflect thyroid immune responses. In validation, the model predicted progression to ophthalmopathy a median of roughly 6.5 months before onset, with approximately 70% sensitivity and roughly 77% specificity. No statistical method was used to fix the sample size in advance, and group allocation was not hidden from the investigators. A 13 V-J signature model separated ophthalmopathy from stable hyperthyroidism, with roughly 88% sensitivity and 81.08% specificity in cross-validation and 80%/75% in testing.

Ophthalmopathy patients had moderately to severely active disease, with a Clinical Activity Score of 3 or more, a NOSPECS grade of 4 or more, and a disease duration of less than 3 months. The study excluded patients with uncontrolled infections, other autoimmune diseases, pregnancy or lactation. Diagnoses were established on the basis of clinical symptoms, serum thyroxine and TRAb, thyroid ultrasound, and orbital computed tomography. PBMCs were isolated from about 10 ml of fresh peripheral blood by Ficoll-Paque density gradient centrifugation. Trizol reagent was used to extract total RNA, and RNA quality was then checked on an Agilent 2100 Bioanalyzer.

The specimen was blood. The TCR sequence derives from a woman in her 40s with Graves' ophthalmopathy. The V gene is TRBV12-3 or TRBV12-4 and the J gene is TRBJ1-5; the D gene assignment is ambiguous. The DNA reads TGTGCCAGCAGTTTAACCCTCCGTAGCAGTCAGCCCCAGCATTTT. Translated, this gives CASSLTLRSSQPQHF.